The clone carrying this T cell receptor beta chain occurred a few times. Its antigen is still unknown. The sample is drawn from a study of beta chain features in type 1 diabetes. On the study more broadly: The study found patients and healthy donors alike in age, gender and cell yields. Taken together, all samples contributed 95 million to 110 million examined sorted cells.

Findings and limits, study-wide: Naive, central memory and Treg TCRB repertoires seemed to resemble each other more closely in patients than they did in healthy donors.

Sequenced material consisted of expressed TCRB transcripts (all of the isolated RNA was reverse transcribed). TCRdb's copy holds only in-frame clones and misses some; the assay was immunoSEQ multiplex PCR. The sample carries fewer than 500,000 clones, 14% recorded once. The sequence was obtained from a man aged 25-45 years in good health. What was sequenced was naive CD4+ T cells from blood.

The CDR3 here is CASSLGGTANSPLHF. In DNA form, the CDR3 reads TGTGCCAGCAGCTTAGGCGGGACAGCGAATTCACCCCTCCACTTT. This chain links TRBV7-9 with TRBJ1-6; TRBD1 agrees at 7 bases. V lost 1 base to trimming and J lost 7 bases; unmatched junction nucleotides: 4. This CDR3 spans 15 amino acids. Germline V gene sequence: CDR1 SEHNR, CDR2 FQNEAQ (reference sequence). The full variable domain, in which reference TRBV7-9 and TRBJ1-6 provide the parts outside the CDR3, is DTGVSQNPRHKITKRGQNVTFRCDPISEHNRLYWYRQTLGQGPEFLTYFQNEAQLEKSRLLSDRFSAERPKGSFSTLEIQRTEQGDSAMYLCASSLGGTANSPLHFGNGTRLTVT.